This T cell receptor (beta chain) was found in a study of cytomegalovirus exposure and HLA in healthy donors. Whole-study results and caveats: A likely sequencing artifact accounted for one observed cluster of highly shared sequence variants.

In the case of this clone: The antigen is not known.

V lost 3 bases and J 1 base, leaving 17 bases between the germline ends. The CDR3 contains 16 residues. Germline-derived CDR1 and CDR2 are SQVTM and ANQGSEA. Donors consisted of healthy bone marrow donors. This PCR relied on a set of 60 Vbeta primers and 13 Jbeta primers. Measured with immunoSEQ multiplex PCR; TCRdb has only the in-frame clones, and not every one. The sample gives roughly 190,000 clones, about 80% of which show up once; 2% to 2.5% is in the top ten. Sequenced: PBMCs. The chain employs TRBV29-1 and TRBJ2-3, with D perhaps matching TRBD1 (6 bases). The TCR originated in a woman aged 45-59 years in good health and CMV-seronegative. The CDR3 spells CSVDGGPVGRTDTQYF. Written as DNA, the CDR3 is TGCAGCGTTGATGGGGGCCCGGTCGGACGCACAGATACGCAGTATTTT.